This T cell receptor (beta chain) was sequenced during a study of blood T cell repertoires in COVID-19. Study-level information: Both acute and convalescent COVID-19 samples were obtained from the United States, Italy and Spain. Nucleic acid was either cDNA or gDNA, and it came from T cells, B-cell-depleted T cells, or PBMCs.

As handled by the study authors: Nucleated cell counts were estimated from reference gene primer amplification. TCRdb's table, derived via immunoSEQ multiplex PCR, lists solely in-frame clones and lacks some. D and trimming come from the DNA, and the V and J calls and clone size come from that table. The sample records 210,000 or so clones, more than 60% being singletons. CDR1 and CDR2 (germline): MNHEY, SMNVEV (reference sequence). V lost 8 bases to trimming and J lost 1 base; unmatched junction nucleotides: 7. This CDR3 comprises 16 residues. V and J are TRBV27 and TRBJ1-5; 11 nucleotides agree with TRBD1. This TCR was sampled from a man aged 45-65 years who had recovered from COVID-19. The sample taken for sequencing was peripheral blood. The CDR3 DNA sequence: TGTGCCAGCTGCTCCGGGACAGGGGGAAGCAATCAGCCCCAGCATTTT. It specifies CASCSGTGGSNQPQHF.